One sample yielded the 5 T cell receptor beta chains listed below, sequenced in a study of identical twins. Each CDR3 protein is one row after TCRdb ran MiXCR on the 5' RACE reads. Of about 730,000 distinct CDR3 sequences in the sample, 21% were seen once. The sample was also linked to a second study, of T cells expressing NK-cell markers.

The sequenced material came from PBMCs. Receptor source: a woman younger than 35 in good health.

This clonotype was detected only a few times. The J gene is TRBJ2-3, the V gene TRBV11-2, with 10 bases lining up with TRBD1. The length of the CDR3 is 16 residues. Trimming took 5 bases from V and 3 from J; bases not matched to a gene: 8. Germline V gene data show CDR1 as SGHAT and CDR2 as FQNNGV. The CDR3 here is CASSPEGQGVTDTQYF. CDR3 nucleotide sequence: TGTGCCAGCAGCCCGGAAGGACAGGGGGTGACAGATACGCAGTATTTT.

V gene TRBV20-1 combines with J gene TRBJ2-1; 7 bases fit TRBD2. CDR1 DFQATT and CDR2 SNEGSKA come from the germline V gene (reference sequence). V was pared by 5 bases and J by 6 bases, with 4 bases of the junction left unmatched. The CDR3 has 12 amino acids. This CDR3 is CSARSGANEQFF. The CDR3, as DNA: TGCAGTGCTCGCAGCGGGGCCAATGAGCAGTTCTTC.

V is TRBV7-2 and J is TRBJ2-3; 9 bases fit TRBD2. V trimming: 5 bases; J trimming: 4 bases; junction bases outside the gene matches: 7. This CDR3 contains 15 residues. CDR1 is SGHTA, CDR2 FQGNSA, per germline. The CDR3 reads CASSQIGGGADTQYF. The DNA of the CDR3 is TGTGCCAGCAGCCAAATCGGCGGGGGGGCAGATACGCAGTATTTT. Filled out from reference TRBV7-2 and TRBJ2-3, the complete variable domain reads GAGVSQSPSNKVTEKGKDVELRCDPISGHTALYWYRQSLGQGLEFLIYFQGNSAPDKSGLPSDRFSAERTGGSVSTLTIQRTQQEDSAVYLCASSQIGGGADTQYFGPGTRLTVL.

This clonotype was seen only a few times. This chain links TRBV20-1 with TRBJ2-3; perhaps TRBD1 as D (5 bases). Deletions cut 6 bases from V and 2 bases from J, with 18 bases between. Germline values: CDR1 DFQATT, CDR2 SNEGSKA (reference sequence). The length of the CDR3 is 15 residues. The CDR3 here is CSAGPPDRTTDTQYF. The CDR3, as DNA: TGCAGTGCAGGGCCCCCCGACAGAACCACAGATACGCAGTATTTT.

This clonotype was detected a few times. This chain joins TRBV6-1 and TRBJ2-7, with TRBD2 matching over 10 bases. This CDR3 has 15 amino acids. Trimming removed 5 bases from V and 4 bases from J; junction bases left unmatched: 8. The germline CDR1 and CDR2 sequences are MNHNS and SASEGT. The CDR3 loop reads CASSPRPSGSYEQYF. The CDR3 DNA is TGTGCCAGCAGTCCTAGGCCTAGCGGGAGTTACGAGCAGTACTTC.